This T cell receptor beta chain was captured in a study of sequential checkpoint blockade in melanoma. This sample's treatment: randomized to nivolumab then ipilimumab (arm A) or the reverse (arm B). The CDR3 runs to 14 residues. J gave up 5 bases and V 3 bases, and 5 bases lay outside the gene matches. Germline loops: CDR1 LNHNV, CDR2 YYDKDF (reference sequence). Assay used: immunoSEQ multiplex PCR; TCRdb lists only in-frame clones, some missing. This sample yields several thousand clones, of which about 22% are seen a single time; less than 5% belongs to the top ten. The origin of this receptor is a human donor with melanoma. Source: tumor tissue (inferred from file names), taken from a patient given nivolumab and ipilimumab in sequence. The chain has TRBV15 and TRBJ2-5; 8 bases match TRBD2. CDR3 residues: CATSSRGGRETQYF. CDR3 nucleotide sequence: TGTGCCACCAGCAGCCGGGGGGGCCGGGAGACCCAGTACTTC.